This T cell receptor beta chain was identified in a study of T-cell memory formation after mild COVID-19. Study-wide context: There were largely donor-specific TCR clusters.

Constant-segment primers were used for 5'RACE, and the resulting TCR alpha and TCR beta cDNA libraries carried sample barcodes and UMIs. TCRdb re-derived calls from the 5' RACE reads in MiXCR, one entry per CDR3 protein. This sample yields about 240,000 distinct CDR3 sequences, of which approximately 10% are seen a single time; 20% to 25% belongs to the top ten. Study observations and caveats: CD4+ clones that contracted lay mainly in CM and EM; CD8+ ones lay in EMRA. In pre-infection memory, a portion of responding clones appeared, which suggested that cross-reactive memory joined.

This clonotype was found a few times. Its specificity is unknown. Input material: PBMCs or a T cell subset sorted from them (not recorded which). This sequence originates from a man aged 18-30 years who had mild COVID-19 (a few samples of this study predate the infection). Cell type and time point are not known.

CDR3 DNA sequence: TGCAGTGCTAGAGCCGAGACTGGAAATACGCAGTATTTT. Its protein is CSARAETGNTQYF. V and J are TRBV20-1 and TRBJ2-3, with D unresolved. The V gene lost 1 base and the J gene lost 7 bases, with 12 bases spanning the gap. The length of the CDR3 is 13 residues. Germline V gives CDR1 DFQATT, CDR2 SNEGSKA (reference sequence).